These 22 T cell receptor beta chains originate from one sample sequenced in a study of blood T cell repertoires in COVID-19. The protocol was immunoSEQ multiplex PCR, while the TCRdb copy is restricted to in-frame clones and leaves out a portion. The profile shows about 410,000 clones, about nine tenths of them singletons. The sequenced sample was peripheral blood. Source of these receptors: a woman in her twenties or thirties with active or convalescent COVID-19.

Concerning this clone: At the DNA level, this CDR3 is encoded by other sequences in the same sample as well. The V gene is TRBV5-1, the J gene TRBJ2-7; TRBD2 matches at 8 bases. Trimming took 0 bases from V and 1 from J; bases not matched to a gene: 3. This CDR3 has 15 residues. Per the germline V gene, CDR1 is SGHRS and CDR2 is YFSETQ. The CDR3 nucleotides read TGCGCCAGCAGCTTGGACGGCGGGGGGTCCTACGAGCAGTACTTC. Translation: CASSLDGGGSYEQYF.

The genes are TRBV11-2 and TRBJ2-1; the D gene is possibly TRBD2 (7 bases). V was cut by 2 bases and J by 10 bases, with 18 bases left in between. CDR1 is SGHAT and CDR2 is FQNNGV in the germline V gene. The CDR3 is made up of 15 amino acids. As DNA, the CDR3 is TGTGCCAGCAGCTTAATCGAGGGGGGGCGAGGGGAGCAGTTCTTC. It translates to CASSLIEGGRGEQFF.

This chain joins TRBV5-3 and TRBJ1-1; tentatively, D is TRBD1 (5 bases). TRBV5-3 is noted as an ORF with a role that remains uncertain. The CDR3 extends over 14 amino acids. Trimming took off 4 bases at V and 5 bases at J, with 15 bases between the two ends. In DNA, the CDR3 is TGTGCCAGAAGCGAAGGGGAATATTGGACTGAAGCTTTCTTT. This sequence encodes CARSEGEYWTEAFF.

V gene TRBV5-6 combines with J gene TRBJ1-6, with a tentative D call TRBD1 (5 bases). Trimming removed 3 bases at V and 5 bases at J, with 12 bases between. The length of the CDR3 is 15 residues. Germline V lookup: CDR1 SGHDT, CDR2 YYEEEE. In DNA, the CDR3 is TGTGCCAGCAGCTGGCAGGGATATGATAATTCACCCCTCCACTTT. Encoded protein: CASSWQGYDNSPLHF.

The V gene is TRBV4-1, the J gene TRBJ2-2, with TRBD2 as a possible D gene (5 bases). This CDR3 contains 16 residues. V shed 5 bases and J shed 5 bases, with 18 bases lying between them. Germline-derived CDR1 and CDR2 are MGHRA and YSYEKL. In DNA form, the CDR3 reads TGCGCCAGCAGCTCCCTAGCCGCACATCGGACCGGGGAGCTGTTTTTT. Translation: CASSSLAAHRTGELFF.

The chain couples TRBV4-1 to TRBJ2-5; D unresolved. This CDR3 spans 13 amino acids. The germline V gene encodes CDR1 MGHRA and CDR2 YSYEKL. V was trimmed by 4 bases and J by 3 bases, leaving 9 bases between them. CDR3 nucleotides: TGCGCCAGCAGCCTCTGGAGAGAAGAGACCCAGTACTTC. Translating gives CASSLWREETQYF.

The V call is TRBV28, the J call TRBJ1-2; 7 bases match TRBD1. Losses at the gene ends were 3 bases for V and 8 bases for J; bases not matched to a gene: 6. Germline-derived CDR1 and CDR2 are MDHEN and SYDVKM. This CDR3 region has 13 residues. CDR3: CASSFEGARGYTF. CDR3 nucleotides: TGTGCCAGCAGTTTCGAGGGGGCACGGGGCTACACCTTC.

The rearrangement links TRBV18 to TRBJ2-2, with 12 bases aligning to TRBD2. Trimming removed 8 bases from V and 3 bases from J; junction bases left unmatched: 7. The CDR3 is 16 amino acids. Germline lookup yields CDR1 KGHSH and CDR2 LQKENI. This CDR3 reads CASAILAGGDTGELFF. CDR3 nucleotide sequence: TGTGCCAGCGCCATACTAGCGGGAGGCGACACCGGGGAGCTGTTTTTT.

Here the CDR3 DNA reads TGTGCCAGCTCACGACAGGGGGCAAATTCACCCCTCCACTTT. It yields the protein CASSRQGANSPLHF. The chain is built from TRBV18 and TRBJ1-6; 10 bases align to TRBD1. V shed 4 bases and J 7 bases; nucleotides not matched to a gene: 1. CDR1 is KGHSH, CDR2 LQKENI, per germline. There are 14 residues in the CDR3.

The rearrangement uses TRBV19 and TRBJ1-5; unclear D gene. The CDR3 contains 12 residues. The germline V gene has CDR1 LNHDA and CDR2 SQIVND (reference sequence). Trimming stripped 5 bases from V and 4 bases from J, with 6 bases between. CDR3 sequence: CASSYKNQPQHF. CDR3 bases: TGTGCCAGTAGTTACAAGAATCAGCCCCAGCATTTT.

V usage is TRBV4-1 and J usage is TRBJ2-3; 7 positions agree with TRBD2. Trimming at V came to 2 bases and at J to 2 bases, leaving 7 bases not matched to a gene. Per germline, CDR1 MGHRA and CDR2 YSYEKL. The CDR3 is made up of 16 amino acids. The CDR3 sequence is CASSQSGVGFTDTQYF. In DNA, the CDR3 is TGCGCCAGCAGCCAAAGCGGGGTCGGGTTCACAGATACGCAGTATTTT.

V is TRBV30 and J is TRBJ2-2; 9 bases align to TRBD2. The trim removed 2 bases at V and 6 bases at J, leaving 7 bases unmatched. The CDR3 runs 15 residues. Germline CDR1 reads GTSNPN; CDR2 reads SVGIG (reference sequence). In nucleotides, the CDR3 is TGTGCCTGGAGTATAGCGGGAGCGAGAGCCGGGGAGCTGTTTTTT. Its translation: CAWSIAGARAGELFF. The whole variable domain, filled in from reference TRBV30 and TRBJ2-2, reads SQTIHQWPATLVQPVGSPLSLECTVEGTSNPNLYWYRQAAGRGLQLLFYSVGIGQISSEVPQNLSASRPQDRQFILSSKKLLLSDSGFYLCAWSIAGARAGELFFGEGSRLTVL.

The chain uses TRBV12-3 or TRBV12-4 and TRBJ1-1; D remains unclear. Trimming cost V 6 bases and J 10 bases, with 15 bases left between them. This CDR3 has 12 residues. The CDR3 here is CASSQRLVRAFF. In nucleotides, the CDR3 is TGTGCCAGCAGCCAAAGACTGGTTAGAGCTTTCTTT.

The V call is TRBV7-9, the J call TRBJ2-7; 7 positions match TRBD1. The CDR3 runs 15 residues. Germline trimming cut 1 base from V and 3 bases from J; bases unmatched to any gene: 6. The germline V gene has CDR1 SEHNR and CDR2 FQNEAQ (reference sequence). CDR3 loop: CASSLGQGDFYEQYF. The DNA for the CDR3 is TGTGCCAGCAGCTTAGGACAGGGTGATTTCTACGAGCAGTACTTC.

This rearrangement joins TRBV27 to TRBJ1-1; 9 nucleotides agree with TRBD1. CDR1 MNHEY and CDR2 SMNVEV come from the germline V gene (reference sequence). With 8 bases clipped from V and 4 bases from J, the junction kept 5 bases outside the gene matches. This CDR3 spans 13 amino acids. The DNA of the CDR3 is TGTGCCAGCGGCATACAGGGGGCCACTGAAGCTTTCTTT. Its protein product is CASGIQGATEAFF.

This chain uses TRBV5-5 with TRBJ1-2; D is possibly TRBD1 (5 bases). CDR3 length equals 15 residues. Germline V gene data show CDR1 as SGHKS and CDR2 as YYEKEE (reference sequence). V lost 4 bases to trimming and J lost 5 bases, with 18 bases between them. The DNA for the CDR3 is TGTGCCAGCAGCCCACGACCAGGGTCAAGTTATGGCTACACCTTC. Its protein is CASSPRPGSSYGYTF. The full variable domain, with the rest looked up from reference TRBV5-5 and TRBJ1-2, is DAGVTQSPTHLIKTRGQQVTLRCSPISGHKSVSWYQQVLGQGPQFIFQYYEKEERGRGNFPDRFSARQFPNYSSELNVNALLLGDSALYLCASSPRPGSSYGYTFGSGTRLTVV.

This clone appeared a single time. Other DNA variants within this sample encode the same CDR3. V usage is TRBV29-1 and J usage is TRBJ2-3; 8 bases match TRBD1. The CDR3 is 14 residues long. Germline CDR1 is SQVTM and CDR2 is ANQGSEA. V gave up 1 base and J gave up 4 bases; unmatched junction bases: 4. For the CDR3, the DNA is TGCAGCGTTGAAGGAGGACAGGGATCAGATACGCAGTATTTT. Translation: CSVEGGQGSDTQYF.

V is TRBV4-1 and J is TRBJ1-4, with TRBD1 matching 8 bases. This CDR3 spans 16 amino acids. V shed 4 bases and J 8 bases; nucleotides not matched to a gene: 12. The germline V gene has CDR1 MGHRA and CDR2 YSYEKL. The CDR3 loop is CASSPTLTGEFEKLFF. The CDR3 DNA reads TGCGCCAGCAGCCCTACTCTGACAGGGGAATTCGAAAAACTGTTTTTT.

The gene calls are TRBV6-5 and TRBJ2-7, with 7 nucleotides matching TRBD1. The CDR3 runs to 13 residues. Germline V gives CDR1 MNHEY, CDR2 SVGAGI. The junction had 4 bases not matched to a gene; V was cut back by 6 bases and J by 2 bases. CDR3: CASRRTGPYEQYF. The CDR3 DNA sequence: TGTGCCAGCAGGCGGACAGGACCCTACGAGCAGTACTTC.

This chain links TRBV5-1 with TRBJ1-2, with 8 nucleotides matching TRBD1. With V trimmed by 3 bases and J by 0 bases, 4 bases remained unmatched. Germline loops: CDR1 SGHRS, CDR2 YFSETQ. This CDR3 has 15 residues. As DNA, the CDR3 is TGCGCCAGCAGCTGGGGACAGGATCCTAACTATGGCTACACCTTC. It specifies CASSWGQDPNYGYTF.

A few counts support this clone. The chain couples TRBV20-1 to TRBJ1-5; D gene unclear. The germline V gene encodes CDR1 DFQATT and CDR2 SNEGSKA (reference sequence). Trimming cost V 3 bases and J 6 bases, with 9 bases left between them. The CDR3 has 12 residues. The CDR3 here is CSASSGVQPQHF. DNA for the CDR3: TGCAGTGCTAGTTCCGGGGTTCAGCCCCAGCATTTT.

The chain couples TRBV5-4 to TRBJ2-1, with a weak D call TRBD2 (6 bases). Germline V gene lookup returns CDR1 SGHNT and CDR2 YYREEE (reference sequence). This CDR3 has 16 residues. V shed 2 bases and J shed 2 bases, with 14 bases lying between them. The CDR3, as DNA: TGTGCCAGCAGCTTCCCCCGGGACTGGCCCTACAATGAGCAGTTCTTC. Protein sequence: CASSFPRDWPYNEQFF.